Following are 12 T cell receptor beta chains from one sample sequenced in a study of human T cells and chemical hapten exposure. TCRdb redid the calling of the RACE reads with MiXCR, one entry per CDR3 protein. The sample includes fewer than 140,000 distinct CDR3 sequences, more than 10% of them seen just once. Stated time point: pre-sensitization, week 0. Treatment: therapeutic diphenylcyclopropenone sensitization with weekly scalp DPC. Sequences were derived from whole blood, sampled in connection with sensitization to the hapten diphenylcyclopropenone (DPC). All receptors come from a woman aged 45-60 years with alopecia areata. Some clones in this sample may be carry-over from other donors' samples.

Of note for this clonotype: It may be a read error: a sequence one base away is much more abundant. This sequence joins TRBV4-2 and TRBJ2-2, with D perhaps TRBD2 (6 bases). CDR1 is LGHNA, CDR2 YNFKEQ, per germline. The CDR3 extends over 14 amino acids. Trimming pared 7 bases from V and 2 bases from J, leaving 11 bases between. The CDR3 DNA reads as TGTGCCAGCATCCGGGACTCTAACACCGGGGAGCTGTTTTTT. The encoded protein is CASIRDSNTGELFF.

There are many counts of this clonotype. J is TRBJ1-4 and V is TRBV2, with a weak D call TRBD1 (5 bases). CDR1 is SNHLY, CDR2 FYNNEI, per germline. The CDR3 length is 14 residues. V was shortened by 5 bases and J by 7 bases, with 14 bases between the two germline ends. CDR3 sequence reads: CASSPNRQGEKLFF. For the CDR3, the DNA is TGTGCCAGCAGTCCTAACCGCCAGGGTGAAAAACTGTTTTTT.

The CDR3 bases are TGTGCCAGCAGCTTTGCCGGACTAGCGGGGGGGCACAATGAGCAGTTCTTC. Translated: CASSFAGLAGGHNEQFF. The rearrangement uses TRBV7-2 and TRBJ2-1; 15 bases align to TRBD2. The CDR3 covers 17 residues. With 3 bases clipped from V and 5 bases from J, the junction kept 5 bases outside the gene matches. Per the germline V gene, CDR1 is SGHTA and CDR2 is FQGNSA.

This clonotype has a handful of counts. The chain employs TRBV6-2 or TRBV6-3 and TRBJ2-2, with 7 bases that match TRBD1. The V gene's germline CDR1 is MNHEY and CDR2 SVGEGT. The CDR3 runs 15 residues. The ends lost 4 bases at V and 5 bases at J; junction bases unmatched: 7. The CDR3 loop is CASSFDRVATGELFF. The CDR3 bases are TGTGCCAGCAGTTTCGACAGGGTAGCGACCGGGGAGCTGTTTTTT.

This clonotype turned up a few times. The chain joins TRBV4-1 to TRBJ2-2; 8 positions match TRBD1. Germline-derived CDR1 and CDR2 are MGHRA and YSYEKL. This CDR3 is 15 amino acids long. V was pared by 4 bases and J by 5 bases, with 6 bases of the junction left unmatched. The CDR3 DNA sequence: TGCGCCAGCAGCCGAACCGGGACAGGTACCGGGGAGCTGTTTTTT. Translation gives CASSRTGTGTGELFF.

This clonotype was detected only a few times. The V and J genes are TRBV6-5 and TRBJ2-2, with 11 bases that match TRBD1. CDR3 size: 17 residues. CDR1 MNHEY and CDR2 SVGAGI come from the germline V gene. V lost 2 bases, J lost 5 bases, and 7 bases stayed unmatched. CDR3 sequence reads: CASSYNTGQGATGELFF. The CDR3 region has the DNA TGTGCCAGCAGTTACAATACTGGACAGGGGGCAACCGGGGAGCTGTTTTTT.

The CDR3 DNA follows: TGCGCCACCACCAAACAGGGAGGCACAGATACGCAGTATTTT. This gives the protein CATTKQGGTDTQYF. V usage is TRBV5-1 and J usage is TRBJ2-3, with a possible D match to TRBD1 (6 bases). V lost 9 bases and J lost 1, with 15 bases in between. The CDR3 loop spans 14 amino acids. Per germline, CDR1 SGHRS and CDR2 YFSETQ.

This clonotype turned up a few times. The V gene is TRBV29-1, the J gene TRBJ1-2; 7 positions match TRBD1. There are 12 residues in the CDR3. The V segment lost 6 bases and the J segment 5 bases; nucleotides outside the gene matches: 6. In germline, CDR1 is SQVTM, CDR2 ANQGSEA. The CDR3 here is CSVTQGLYGYTF. CDR3 in DNA: TGCAGCGTAACACAGGGGTTATATGGCTACACCTTC.

The rearrangement links TRBV10-3 to TRBJ2-2; D is uncertain. The germline V gene has CDR1 ENHRY and CDR2 SYGVKD. The CDR3 is 11 residues long. V was trimmed by 6 bases and J by 4 bases, leaving 3 bases between them. The CDR3 DNA is TGTGCCATCAGCGCCACCGGGGAGCTGTTTTTT. This gives the protein CAISATGELFF.

This clonotype was counted a few times. This chain links TRBV5-4 with TRBJ1-1; no definite D call. The CDR3 spans 17 residues. V was pared by 1 base and J by 3 bases, with 19 bases between. The germline CDR1 and CDR2 sequences are SGHNT and YYREEE (reference sequence). CDR3 in DNA: TGTGCCAGCAGCTTGATCCGCTCCTCGGGCAGCTACACTGAAGCTTTCTTT. Amino acids: CASSLIRSSGSYTEAFF.

The chain employs TRBV24-1 and TRBJ1-1; D unclear. Germline V gene lookup returns CDR1 KGHDR and CDR2 SFDVKD. V gave up 1 base and J gave up 3 bases, with 11 bases separating them. This CDR3 is built from 15 residues. The CDR3 nucleotides read TGTGCCACCAGTGATTTTTCGGGGAAGGACACTGAAGCTTTCTTT. Translating gives CATSDFSGKDTEAFF.

The chain recombines TRBV7-9 with TRBJ2-7; weak D call: TRBD2 (5 bases). The V gene's germline CDR1 is SEHNR and CDR2 FQNEAQ (reference sequence). V was shortened by 5 bases and J by 0 bases, with 8 bases between the two germline ends. This CDR3 is built from 13 residues. In nucleotides, the CDR3 is TGTGCCAGCAGCCAAGCGGCCTCCTACGAGCAGTACTTC. Residues: CASSQAASYEQYF.